The 19 T cell receptor beta chains below were found in one sample sequenced in a study of T cell repertoires in cytomegalovirus infection. Their target antigens are unknown. Each CDR3 protein is one row after TCRdb ran MiXCR on the reads. The sample contains 250,000 to 300,000 distinct CDR3 sequences, roughly 21% of which appear only once. Sample: cultured PBMCs, taken from culture after CMV antigen stimulation. These receptors all come from a human donor in good health (CMV status not recorded). Some clones in this sample may be carry-over from other donors' samples.

Details on this clonotype: A much more abundant neighbour one base away suggests this may be a read error. This CDR3 fails to terminate in the conserved phenylalanine or tryptophan, so it likely reflects a read error. The rearrangement uses TRBV7-6 and TRBJ2-6; the D gene is possibly TRBD1 (8 bases). The V end was cut by 5 bases, the J end by 0 bases, with 17 bases between. Germline V gene lookup returns CDR1 SGHVS and CDR2 FNYEAQ. There are 18 residues in the CDR3. CDR3 nucleotide sequence: TGTGCCAGCAGCCCACTGACAGGGGAGGGCTCTGGGGCCAACGTCCTGACTTCC. It codes for CASSPLTGEGSGANVLTS.

This clonotype has just a few counts. V usage is TRBV11-3 and J usage is TRBJ2-1; 8 positions match TRBD2. The CDR3 is 16 amino acids. With V trimmed by 0 bases and J by 9 bases, 10 bases remained unmatched. CDR1 is SGHNT and CDR2 is YENEEA in the germline V gene. For the CDR3, the DNA is TGTGCCAGCAGCTTAGAGGTTTCGGGGGGGGGAAGTGAGCAGTTCTTC. This encodes CASSLEVSGGGSEQFF.

V is TRBV7-9 and J is TRBJ2-2, with 10 nucleotides matching TRBD2. Germline V gives CDR1 SEHNR, CDR2 FQNEAQ (reference sequence). Unmatched junction bases numbered 13, after V lost 6 bases and J lost 0 bases. The CDR3 totals 19 residues. The CDR3 loop reads CASSSTSGTGPANTGELFF. The CDR3 bases are TGTGCCAGCAGTTCTACTAGCGGGACGGGGCCCGCGAACACCGGGGAGCTGTTTTTT.

This clonotype has just a few counts. This chain joins TRBV5-6 and TRBJ1-1; D is unclear. The CDR3 runs to 12 residues. Trimming removed 7 bases at V and 1 base at J, with 8 bases between. Germline CDR1 is SGHDT and CDR2 is YYEEEE. The CDR3 here is CASQGWNTEAFF. The CDR3 DNA reads as TGTGCCAGCCAAGGATGGAACACTGAAGCTTTCTTT.

This chain uses TRBV12-3 or TRBV12-4 with TRBJ2-3, with D perhaps assigned TRBD1 or TRBD2 (5 bases each). CDR3 length: 12 residues. V dropped 6 bases and J dropped 5 bases, with 9 bases sitting between them. The CDR3 DNA sequence: TGTGCCAGCAGGGGGGTAGGAGATACGCAGTATTTT. Protein: CASRGVGDTQYF.

The chain is built from TRBV10-3 and TRBJ2-1; D not certain. Trimming shortened V by 3 bases and J by 9 bases, and 9 bases separated the two germline ends. Germline values: CDR1 ENHRY, CDR2 SYGVKD. The CDR3 has 12 amino acids. The CDR3 sequence is CAISERSFEQFF. The DNA for the CDR3 is TGTGCCATCAGTGAACGGAGTTTTGAGCAGTTCTTC.

This clonotype was detected only a few times. The V call is TRBV11-3, the J call TRBJ1-1, with TRBD1 identical over 7 bases. V gave up 5 bases and J gave up 1 base; unmatched junction bases: 13. Germline V gene lookup returns CDR1 SGHNT and CDR2 YENEEA. The CDR3 covers 17 residues. CDR3 sequence (DNA): TGTGCCAGCAGCCTAGGGGACAGAGCCAAATCGAACACTGAAGCTTTCTTT. Its protein is CASSLGDRAKSNTEAFF.

This clonotype was recorded many times. The rearrangement joins TRBV7-9 to TRBJ2-5; 11 positions agree with TRBD2. V was clipped by 5 bases and J by 5 bases; unmatched bases: 13. Germline loops: CDR1 SEHNR, CDR2 FQNEAQ (reference sequence). CDR3 length: 17 residues. The CDR3 coding sequence is TGTGCCAGCAGCCGAATTGGACGTAGCGGGAGGGTTGAGACCCAGTACTTC. It yields the protein CASSRIGRSGRVETQYF.

In this sample, this clonotype turned up many times. CDR3 DNA: TGTGCCAGCAGCTTAGCCCAGGGTCTCGCTGAAGCTTTCTTT. Its translation: CASSLAQGLAEAFF. The chain uses TRBV7-6 and TRBJ1-1; D perhaps matches TRBD1 (5 bases). The V end lost 0 bases, the J end lost 6 bases, and 11 bases lay between the germline ends. The germline V gene encodes CDR1 SGHVS and CDR2 FNYEAQ. This CDR3 comprises 14 residues.

The J gene is TRBJ1-4, the V gene TRBV11-2; 7 bases match TRBD1. After removal of 6 bases from V and 5 bases from J, the junction contained 15 bases not matched to a gene. The V gene's germline CDR1 is SGHAT and CDR2 FQNNGV. This CDR3 comprises 17 residues. The CDR3 sequence is CASRKPGTALPNEKLFF. The CDR3 DNA follows: TGTGCCAGCAGGAAACCCGGGACAGCCCTACCGAATGAAAAACTGTTTTTT.

V and J are TRBV27 and TRBJ2-5, with 10 bases fitting TRBD2. Germline assignment: CDR1 MNHEY and CDR2 SMNVEV (reference sequence). The V segment lost 8 bases and the J segment 4 bases; nucleotides outside the gene matches: 16. This CDR3 has 17 amino acids. CDR3 loop: CASSQRGLAGDRETQYF. The DNA for the CDR3 is TGTGCCAGCTCCCAACGGGGGCTAGCGGGAGACCGAGAGACCCAGTACTTC.

The chain links TRBV27 to TRBJ2-1, with 9 bases matching TRBD1. The ends lost 6 bases at V and 5 bases at J; junction bases unmatched: 2. This CDR3 is built from 13 residues. Germline V lookup: CDR1 MNHEY, CDR2 SMNVEV (reference sequence). The CDR3 DNA reads TGTGCCAGCAGCTGGACAGGGGACAATGAGCAGTTCTTC. It codes for CASSWTGDNEQFF.

The chain joins TRBV19 to TRBJ1-5; 7 bases align to TRBD1. Looked up from germline, CDR1 is LNHDA and CDR2 is SQIVND (reference sequence). The CDR3 sequence is 18 residues long. V was clipped by 6 bases and J by 2 bases; unmatched bases: 16. CDR3 in DNA: TGTGCCAGTAGCCACAGCCGACAGGGACGGGTAGGCAATCAGCCCCAGCATTTT. Amino acids: CASSHSRQGRVGNQPQHF.

This clonotype was counted between two and nine times. This sequence joins TRBV12-3 or TRBV12-4 and TRBJ2-1; TRBD2 matches 8 bases. The CDR3 loop spans 15 amino acids. V shed 8 bases and J 11 bases; nucleotides not matched to a gene: 17. The CDR3: CASLTLAGRGNQQFF. CDR3 nucleotides: TGTGCCAGCCTTACGCTAGCGGGCAGAGGTAATCAGCAGTTCTTC.

The chain combines TRBV7-4 with TRBJ1-2; a weak D match, TRBD1 (5 bases). CDR3 length: 13 amino acids. The V gene's germline CDR1 is SGHVT and CDR2 SQSDAQ. V was cut by 2 bases and J by 5 bases, with 9 bases left in between. The chain's CDR3 is CASSLQTEYGYTF. DNA for the CDR3: TGTGCCAGCAGCTTACAGACAGAGTATGGCTACACCTTC.

This sequence joins TRBV28 and TRBJ1-1; unclear D gene. CDR1 is MDHEN and CDR2 is SYDVKM in the germline V gene. The V end was cut by 2 bases, the J end by 1 base, with 14 bases between. The CDR3 is made up of 16 amino acids. The CDR3 DNA follows: TGTGCCAGCAGTTTAGTCGGTCTAGGGAGGAACACTGAAGCTTTCTTT. Translating it yields CASSLVGLGRNTEAFF.

The chain uses TRBV27 and TRBJ1-5; TRBD1 agrees at 7 bases. The CDR3 loop spans 16 amino acids. Trimming cost V 2 bases and J 6 bases; bases outside gene matches: 10. Germline V gene sequence: CDR1 MNHEY, CDR2 SMNVEV (reference sequence). The CDR3 bases are TGTGCCAGCAGTTTAAGCTGGGACAGAGTGGTTCAGCCCCAGCATTTT. It translates to CASSLSWDRVVQPQHF.

This clonotype was seen repeatedly, ten times or more. The CDR3 DNA follows: TGTGCCACCTCACTAGTTAACCAAGAGACCCAGTACTTC. Its translation: CATSLVNQETQYF. The chain has TRBV7-8 and TRBJ2-5; D might be TRBD2 (5 bases). From germline, CDR1 is SGHVS and CDR2 FQNEAQ. The CDR3 totals 13 residues. The ends were cut back, 10 bases at V and 0 bases at J, with 12 bases in the middle.

The chain has TRBV6-1 and TRBJ1-3; TRBD1 agrees at 7 bases. The trim removed 7 bases at V and 0 bases at J, leaving 9 bases unmatched. This CDR3 comprises 16 residues. CDR1 is MNHNS and CDR2 is SASEGT in the germline V gene. In DNA, the CDR3 is TGTGCCAGCACCAGGGGGGGGCGATTCTCTGGAAACACCATATATTTT. Protein sequence: CASTRGGRFSGNTIYF.